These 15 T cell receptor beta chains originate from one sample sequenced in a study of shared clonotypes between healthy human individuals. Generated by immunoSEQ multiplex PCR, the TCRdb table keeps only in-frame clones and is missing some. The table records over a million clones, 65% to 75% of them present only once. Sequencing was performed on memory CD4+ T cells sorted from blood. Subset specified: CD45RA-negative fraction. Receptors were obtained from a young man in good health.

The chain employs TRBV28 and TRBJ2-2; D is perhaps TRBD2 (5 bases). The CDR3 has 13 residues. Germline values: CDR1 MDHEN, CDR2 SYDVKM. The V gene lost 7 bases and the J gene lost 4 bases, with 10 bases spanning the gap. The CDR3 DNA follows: TGTGCCAGCATGCGGGCGGGCACCGGGGAGCTGTTTTTT. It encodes CASMRAGTGELFF.

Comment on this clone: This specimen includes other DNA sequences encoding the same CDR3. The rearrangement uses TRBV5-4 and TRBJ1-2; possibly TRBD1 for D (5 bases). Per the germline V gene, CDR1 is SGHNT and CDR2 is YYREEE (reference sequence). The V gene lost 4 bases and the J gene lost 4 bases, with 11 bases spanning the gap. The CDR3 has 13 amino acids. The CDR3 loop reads CASSPGRTYGYTF. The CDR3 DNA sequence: TGTGCCAGCAGCCCGGGACGGACCTATGGCTACACCTTC.

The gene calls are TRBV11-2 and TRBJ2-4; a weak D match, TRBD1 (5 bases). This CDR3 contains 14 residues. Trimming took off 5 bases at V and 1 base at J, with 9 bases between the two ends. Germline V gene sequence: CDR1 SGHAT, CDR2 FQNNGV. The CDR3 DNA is TGTGCCAGCAGCCAAGGGGCGGCCAAAAACATTCAGTACTTC. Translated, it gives CASSQGAAKNIQYF. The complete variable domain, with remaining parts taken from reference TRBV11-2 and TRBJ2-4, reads EAGVAQSPRYKIIEKRQSVAFWCNPISGHATLYWYQQILGQGPKLLIQFQNNGVVDDSQLPKDRFSAERLKGVDSTLKIQPAKLEDSAVYLCASSQGAAKNIQYFGAGTRLSVL.

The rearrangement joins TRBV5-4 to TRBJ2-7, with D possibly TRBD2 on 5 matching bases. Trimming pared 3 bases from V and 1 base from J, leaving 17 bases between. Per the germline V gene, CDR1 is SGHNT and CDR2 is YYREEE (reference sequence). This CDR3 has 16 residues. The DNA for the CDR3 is TGTGCCAGCAGCTCCCGGGGTTATTCGGTTTCCTACGAGCAGTACTTC. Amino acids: CASSSRGYSVSYEQYF. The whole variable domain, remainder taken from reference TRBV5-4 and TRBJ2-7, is ETGVTQSPTHLIKTRGQQVTLRCSSQSGHNTVSWYQQALGQGPQFIFQYYREEENGRGNFPPRFSGLQFPNYSSELNVNALELDDSALYLCASSSRGYSVSYEQYFGPGTRLTVT.

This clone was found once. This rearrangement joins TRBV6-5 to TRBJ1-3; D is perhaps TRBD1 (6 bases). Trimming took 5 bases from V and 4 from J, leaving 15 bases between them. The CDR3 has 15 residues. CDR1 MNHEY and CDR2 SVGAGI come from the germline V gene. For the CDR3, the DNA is TGTGCCAGCAGTACCAACAGGGTGCGCGGAAACACCATATATTTT. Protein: CASSTNRVRGNTIYF.

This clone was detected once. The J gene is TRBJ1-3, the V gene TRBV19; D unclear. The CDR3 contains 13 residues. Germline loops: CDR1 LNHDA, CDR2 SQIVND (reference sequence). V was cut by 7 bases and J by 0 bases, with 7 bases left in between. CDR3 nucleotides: TGTGCCAGTATTGGGAGCTCTGGAAACACCATATATTTT. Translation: CASIGSSGNTIYF. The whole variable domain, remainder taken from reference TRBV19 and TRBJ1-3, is DGGITQSPKYLFRKEGQNVTLSCEQNLNHDAMYWYRQDPGQGLRLIYYSQIVNDFQKGDIAEGYSVSREKKESFPLTVTSAQKNPTAFYLCASIGSSGNTIYFGEGSWLTVV.

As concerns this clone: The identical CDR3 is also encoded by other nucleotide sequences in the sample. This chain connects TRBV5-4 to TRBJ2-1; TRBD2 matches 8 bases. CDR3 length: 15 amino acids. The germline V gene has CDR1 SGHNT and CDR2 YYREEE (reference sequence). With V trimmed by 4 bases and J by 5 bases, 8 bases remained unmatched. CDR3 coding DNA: TGTGCCAGCAGCGCTGGACTAGCAGGCAACAATGAGCAGTTCTTC. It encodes CASSAGLAGNNEQFF.

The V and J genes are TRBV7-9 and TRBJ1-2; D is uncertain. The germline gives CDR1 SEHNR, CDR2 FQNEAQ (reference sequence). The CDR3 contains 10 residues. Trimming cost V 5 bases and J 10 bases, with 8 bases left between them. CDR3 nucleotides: TGTGCCAGCAGCCCCCTAGACTACACCTTC. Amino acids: CASSPLDYTF.

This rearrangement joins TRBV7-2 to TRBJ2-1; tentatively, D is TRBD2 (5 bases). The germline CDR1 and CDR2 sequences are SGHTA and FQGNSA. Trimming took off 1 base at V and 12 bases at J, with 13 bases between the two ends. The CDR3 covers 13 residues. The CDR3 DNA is TGTGCCAGCAGCTTAGGTGGGAGCCCTGGGCAGTTCTTC. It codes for CASSLGGSPGQFF.

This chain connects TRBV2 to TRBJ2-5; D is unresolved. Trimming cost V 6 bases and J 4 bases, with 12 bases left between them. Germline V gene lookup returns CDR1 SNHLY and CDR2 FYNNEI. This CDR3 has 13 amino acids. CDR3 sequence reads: CASRTNYGETQYF. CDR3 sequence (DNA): TGTGCCAGCAGAACAAATTATGGAGAGACCCAGTACTTC.

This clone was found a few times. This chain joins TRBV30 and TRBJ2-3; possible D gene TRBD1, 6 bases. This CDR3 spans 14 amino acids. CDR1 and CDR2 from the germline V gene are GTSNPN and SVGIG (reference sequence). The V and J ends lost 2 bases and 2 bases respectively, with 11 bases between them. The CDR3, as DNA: TGTGCCTGGAGTTTTGGACAGTTCACAGATACGCAGTATTTT. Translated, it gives CAWSFGQFTDTQYF.

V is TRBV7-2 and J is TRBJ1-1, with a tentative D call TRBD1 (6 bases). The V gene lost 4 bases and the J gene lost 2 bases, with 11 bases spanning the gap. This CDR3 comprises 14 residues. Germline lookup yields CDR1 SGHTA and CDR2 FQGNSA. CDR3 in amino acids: CASSSQGGNTEAFF. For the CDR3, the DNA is TGTGCCAGCAGCTCACAGGGAGGTAACACTGAAGCTTTCTTT.

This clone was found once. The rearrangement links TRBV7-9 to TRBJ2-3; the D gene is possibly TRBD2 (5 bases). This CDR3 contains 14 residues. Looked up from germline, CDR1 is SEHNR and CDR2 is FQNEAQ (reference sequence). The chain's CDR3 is CALGESGPTDTQYF. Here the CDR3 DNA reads TGTGCTCTTGGGGAAAGCGGCCCCACAGATACGCAGTATTTT.

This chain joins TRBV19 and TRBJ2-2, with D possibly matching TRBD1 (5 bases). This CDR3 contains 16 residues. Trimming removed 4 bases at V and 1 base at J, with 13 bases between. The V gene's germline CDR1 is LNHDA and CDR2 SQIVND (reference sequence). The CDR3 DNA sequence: TGTGCCAGTAGTACCAGACAGCCGCGGAACACCGGGGAGCTGTTTTTT. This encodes CASSTRQPRNTGELFF.

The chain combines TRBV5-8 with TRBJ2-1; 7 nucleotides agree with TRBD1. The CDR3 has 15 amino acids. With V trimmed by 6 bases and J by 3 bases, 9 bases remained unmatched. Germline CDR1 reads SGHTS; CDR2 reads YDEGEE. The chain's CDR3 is CASTKQGYYYNEQFF. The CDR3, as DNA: TGTGCCAGCACTAAACAGGGGTATTACTACAATGAGCAGTTCTTC.